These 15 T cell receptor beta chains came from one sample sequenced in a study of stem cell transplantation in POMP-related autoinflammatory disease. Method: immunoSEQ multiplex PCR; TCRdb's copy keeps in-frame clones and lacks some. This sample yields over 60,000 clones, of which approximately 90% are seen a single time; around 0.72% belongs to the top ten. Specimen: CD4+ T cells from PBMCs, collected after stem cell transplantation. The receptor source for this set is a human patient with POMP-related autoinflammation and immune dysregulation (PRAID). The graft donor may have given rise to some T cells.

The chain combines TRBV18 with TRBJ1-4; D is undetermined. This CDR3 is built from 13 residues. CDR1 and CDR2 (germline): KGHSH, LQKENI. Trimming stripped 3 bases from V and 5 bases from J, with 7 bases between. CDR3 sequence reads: CASSPTQNEKLFF. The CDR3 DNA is TGTGCCAGCTCACCGACCCAGAATGAAAAACTGTTTTTT.

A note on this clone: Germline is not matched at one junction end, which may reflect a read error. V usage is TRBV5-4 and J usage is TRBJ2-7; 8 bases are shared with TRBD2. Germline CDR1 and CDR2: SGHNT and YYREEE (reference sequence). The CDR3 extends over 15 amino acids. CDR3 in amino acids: CASSLPTSGTHEQYF. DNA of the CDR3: TGTGCAAGCAGCTTGCCTACTAGCGGTACCCACGAGCAGTACTTC. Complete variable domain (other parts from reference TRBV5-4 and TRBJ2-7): ETGVTQSPTHLIKTRGQQVTLRCSSQSGHNTVSWYQQALGQGPQFIFQYYREEENGRGNFPPRFSGLQFPNYSSELNVNALELDDSALYLCASSLPTSGTHEQYFGPGTRLTVT.

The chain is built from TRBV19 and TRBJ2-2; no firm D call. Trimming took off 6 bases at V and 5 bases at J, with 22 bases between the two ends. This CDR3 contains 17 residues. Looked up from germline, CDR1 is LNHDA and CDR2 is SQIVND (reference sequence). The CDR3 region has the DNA TGTGCCAGTAGATCGAGCGTTGGGCAGCCCTTAACCGGGGAGCTGTTTTTT. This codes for CASRSSVGQPLTGELFF.

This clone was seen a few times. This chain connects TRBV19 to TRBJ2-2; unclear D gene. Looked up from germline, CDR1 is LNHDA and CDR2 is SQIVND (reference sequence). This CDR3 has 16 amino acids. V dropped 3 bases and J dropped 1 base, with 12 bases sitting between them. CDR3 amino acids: CASSISGWRNTGELFF. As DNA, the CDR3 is TGTGCCAGTAGTATTTCCGGGTGGAGGAACACCGGGGAGCTGTTTTTT.

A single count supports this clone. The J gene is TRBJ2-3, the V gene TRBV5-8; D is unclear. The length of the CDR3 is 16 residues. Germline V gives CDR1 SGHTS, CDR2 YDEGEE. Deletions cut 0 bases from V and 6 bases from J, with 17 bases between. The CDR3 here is CASSLELTASSDTQYF. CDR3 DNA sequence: TGTGCCAGCAGCTTGGAACTGACCGCGAGCTCTGATACGCAGTATTTT. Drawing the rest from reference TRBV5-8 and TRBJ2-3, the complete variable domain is EAGVTQSPTHLIKTRGQQATLRCSPISGHTSVYWYQQALGLGLQFLLWYDEGEERNRGNFPPRFSGRQFPNYSSELNVNALELEDSALYLCASSLELTASSDTQYFGPGTRLTVL.

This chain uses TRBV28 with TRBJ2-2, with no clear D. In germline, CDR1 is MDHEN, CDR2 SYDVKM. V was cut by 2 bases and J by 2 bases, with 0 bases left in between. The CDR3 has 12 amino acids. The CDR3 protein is CASSLNTGELFF. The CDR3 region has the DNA TGTGCCAGCAGTTTAAACACCGGGGAGCTGTTTTTT.

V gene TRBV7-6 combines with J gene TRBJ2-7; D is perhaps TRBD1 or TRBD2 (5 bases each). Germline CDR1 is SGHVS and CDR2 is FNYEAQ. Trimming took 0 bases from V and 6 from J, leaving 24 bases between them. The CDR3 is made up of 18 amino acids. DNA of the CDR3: TGTGCCAGCAGCTTAGCGCCAGGGCTAGCCCCCCTCGCTCGCGAGCAGTACTTC. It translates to CASSLAPGLAPLAREQYF.

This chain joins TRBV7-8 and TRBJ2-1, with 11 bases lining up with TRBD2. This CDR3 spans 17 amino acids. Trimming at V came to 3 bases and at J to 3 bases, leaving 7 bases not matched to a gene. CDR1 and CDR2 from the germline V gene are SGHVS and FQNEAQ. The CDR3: CASSFYRGTSGYNEQFF. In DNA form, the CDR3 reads TGTGCCAGCAGCTTTTATCGTGGGACTAGCGGCTACAATGAGCAGTTCTTC.

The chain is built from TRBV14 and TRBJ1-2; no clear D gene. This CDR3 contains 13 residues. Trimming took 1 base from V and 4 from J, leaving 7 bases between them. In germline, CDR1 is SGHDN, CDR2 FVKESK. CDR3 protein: CASSQADGYGYTF. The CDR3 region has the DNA TGTGCCAGCAGCCAAGCGGACGGCTATGGCTACACCTTC.

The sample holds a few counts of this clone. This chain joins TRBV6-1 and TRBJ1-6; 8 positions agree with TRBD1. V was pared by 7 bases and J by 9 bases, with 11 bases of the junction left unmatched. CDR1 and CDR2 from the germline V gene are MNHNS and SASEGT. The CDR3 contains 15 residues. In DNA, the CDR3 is TGTGCCAGCAATTTTGGACAGGGCGTATCTTCACCCCTCCACTTT. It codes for CASNFGQGVSSPLHF.

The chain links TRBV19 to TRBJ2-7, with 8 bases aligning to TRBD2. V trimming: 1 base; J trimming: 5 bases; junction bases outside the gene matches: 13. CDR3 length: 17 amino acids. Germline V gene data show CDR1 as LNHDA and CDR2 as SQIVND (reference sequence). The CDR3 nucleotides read TGTGCCAGTAGTATAGGTGGCGGGAGGCCTAACAGCAACGAGCAGTACTTC. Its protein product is CASSIGGGRPNSNEQYF. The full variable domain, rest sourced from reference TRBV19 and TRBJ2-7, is DGGITQSPKYLFRKEGQNVTLSCEQNLNHDAMYWYRQDPGQGLRLIYYSQIVNDFQKGDIAEGYSVSREKKESFPLTVTSAQKNPTAFYLCASSIGGGRPNSNEQYFGPGTRLTVT.

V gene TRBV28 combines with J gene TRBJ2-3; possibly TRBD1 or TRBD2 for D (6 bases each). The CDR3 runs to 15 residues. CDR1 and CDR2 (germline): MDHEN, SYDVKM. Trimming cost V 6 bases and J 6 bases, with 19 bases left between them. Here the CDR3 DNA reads TGTGCCAGCAGCCCCCGGGCTAGGGGGAGGGATACGCAGTATTTT. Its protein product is CASSPRARGRDTQYF.

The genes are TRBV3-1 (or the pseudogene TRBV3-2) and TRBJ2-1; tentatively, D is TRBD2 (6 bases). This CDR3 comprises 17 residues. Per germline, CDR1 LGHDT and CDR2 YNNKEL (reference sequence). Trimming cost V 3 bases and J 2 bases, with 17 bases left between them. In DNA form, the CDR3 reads TGTGCCAGCAGCCATTCGCGCGGGACTCACGCCTACAATGAGCAGTTCTTC. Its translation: CASSHSRGTHAYNEQFF.

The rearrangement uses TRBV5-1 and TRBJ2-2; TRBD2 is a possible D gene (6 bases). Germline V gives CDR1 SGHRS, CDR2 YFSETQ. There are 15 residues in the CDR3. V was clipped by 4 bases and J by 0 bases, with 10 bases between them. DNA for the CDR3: TGCGCCAGCAGCCCGGGACTGCCGAACACCGGGGAGCTGTTTTTT. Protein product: CASSPGLPNTGELFF.

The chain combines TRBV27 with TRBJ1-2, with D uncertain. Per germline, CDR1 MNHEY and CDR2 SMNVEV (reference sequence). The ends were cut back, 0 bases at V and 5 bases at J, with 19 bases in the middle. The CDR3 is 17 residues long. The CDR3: CASSLSPGRVSRYGYTF. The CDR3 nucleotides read TGTGCCAGCAGTTTATCGCCCGGGAGGGTTTCGCGGTATGGCTACACCTTC.